The 15 T cell receptor beta chains below all came from one sample that was sequenced in a study of OX40 agonist ivuxolimab in advanced cancers. Some clones are missing from TCRdb's copy, which holds only in-frame ones; the method was immunoSEQ multiplex PCR. This table has under 100,000 clones, just under 95% appearing once. Sequenced here: CD4+ or CD8+ T cells sorted from blood, sampled in a trial of the OX40 agonist ivuxolimab. All receptors derive from an adult with an advanced solid tumor such as melanoma, head and neck, liver or kidney cancer.

The rearrangement uses TRBV18 and TRBJ2-3, with D perhaps being TRBD1 or TRBD2 (5 bases each). The CDR3 runs to 14 residues. V was clipped by 3 bases and J by 6 bases, with 13 bases between them. Germline V CDR1 and CDR2: KGHSH, LQKENI. This CDR3 is CASSPQGVADTQYF. The CDR3 DNA reads as TGTGCCAGCTCACCGCAGGGAGTGGCGGATACGCAGTATTTT.

V is TRBV6-6 and J is TRBJ2-2; 9 nucleotides match TRBD2. CDR1 MNHNY and CDR2 SVGAGI come from the germline V gene (reference sequence). CDR3 length equals 16 residues. The V gene end was trimmed by 6 bases and the J gene end by 0 bases; junction bases not matched to a gene: 5. In DNA form, the CDR3 reads TGTGCCAGCAGGAATAGCGGGGGAGCGAACACCGGGGAGCTGTTTTTT. Translating it yields CASRNSGGANTGELFF.

The chain has TRBV10-3 and TRBJ1-1, with D unresolved. Germline CDR1 is ENHRY and CDR2 is SYGVKD. The CDR3 has 14 amino acids. V was trimmed by 3 bases and J by 3 bases, leaving 11 bases between them. CDR3 bases: TGTGCCATCAGTGACTCTCGGGAGTACACTGAAGCTTTCTTT. Amino acids: CAISDSREYTEAFF.

The chain uses TRBV25-1 and TRBJ1-2; 10 nucleotides match TRBD1. The length of the CDR3 is 14 residues. The germline CDR1 and CDR2 sequences are MGHDK and SYGVNS. Germline trimming cut 5 bases from V and 4 bases from J; bases unmatched to any gene: 4. CDR3 bases: TGTGCCAGCAGTCAGACAGGGGGCGGCTATGGCTACACCTTC. Translation: CASSQTGGGYGYTF.

This chain joins TRBV7-2 and TRBJ1-5; a possible D gene is TRBD1 (5 bases). V was clipped by 4 bases and J by 2 bases, with 9 bases between them. The CDR3 length is 14 residues. Looked up from germline, CDR1 is SGHTA and CDR2 is FQGNSA. CDR3 in DNA: TGTGCCAGCAGCTCGAGAGGGGGCAATCAGCCCCAGCATTTT. This codes for CASSSRGGNQPQHF.

The V and J genes are TRBV2 and TRBJ2-1, with D hard to call. Trimming shortened V by 4 bases and J by 7 bases, and 8 bases separated the two germline ends. CDR1 and CDR2 (germline): SNHLY, FYNNEI. This CDR3 contains 12 residues. CDR3: CASSGHENEQFF. The CDR3 nucleotides are TGTGCCAGCAGTGGACACGAAAATGAGCAGTTCTTC.

The chain is built from TRBV19 and TRBJ2-7; D is tentatively TRBD1 or TRBD2 (5 bases each). The germline CDR1 and CDR2 sequences are LNHDA and SQIVND (reference sequence). This CDR3 has 12 residues. V lost 8 bases, J lost 0 bases, and 8 bases lay in between. The CDR3 here is CASGDHSYEQYF. The CDR3 DNA reads TGTGCCAGTGGGGACCACTCCTACGAGCAGTACTTC.

The rearrangement links TRBV5-6 to TRBJ2-1; perhaps TRBD2 as D (6 bases). V was trimmed by 1 base and J by 9 bases, leaving 8 bases between them. In germline, CDR1 is SGHDT, CDR2 YYEEEE. The CDR3 is made up of 12 amino acids. The CDR3 protein is CASSLFGGEQFF. CDR3 in DNA: TGTGCCAGCAGCTTGTTCGGGGGTGAGCAGTTCTTC.

The rearrangement uses TRBV10-1 and TRBJ2-1, with 7 bases that match TRBD2. J gave up 7 bases and V 5 bases, and 11 bases lay outside the gene matches. CDR3 length: 15 residues. Germline values: CDR1 WNHNN, CDR2 SYGVQD (reference sequence). Written as DNA, the CDR3 is TGCGCCAGCAGTACAGGACACGGGGGGATAAATGAGCAGTTCTTC. It codes for CASSTGHGGINEQFF.

The rearrangement uses TRBV10-1 and TRBJ2-2; the D gene is possibly TRBD2 (5 bases). CDR1 and CDR2 (germline): WNHNN, SYGVQD (reference sequence). V lost 6 bases and J 2 bases, leaving 7 bases between the germline ends. The CDR3 spans 13 residues. The CDR3 here is CASSGENTGELFF. CDR3 in DNA: TGCGCCAGCAGCGGGGAAAACACCGGGGAGCTGTTTTTT.

This chain uses TRBV5-6 with TRBJ1-5; D gene uncertain. V was pared by 0 bases and J by 2 bases, with 12 bases between. The length of the CDR3 is 16 residues. CDR1 is SGHDT and CDR2 is YYEEEE in the germline V gene. For the CDR3, the DNA is TGTGCCAGCAGCTTGGGACCCCTAAGCGGCAATCAGCCCCAGCATTTT. This translates into CASSLGPLSGNQPQHF.

This rearrangement joins TRBV5-6 to TRBJ1-6, with unresolved D. V lost 1 base, J lost 12 bases, and 14 bases lay in between. This CDR3 region has 14 residues. Per the germline V gene, CDR1 is SGHDT and CDR2 is YYEEEE. The CDR3 DNA reads as TGTGCCAGCAGCTTGTTTTCCCGTGTAGTACCCCTCCACTTT. Amino acids: CASSLFSRVVPLHF.

The rearrangement links TRBV5-1 to TRBJ1-1; 11 bases are shared with TRBD1. The CDR3 has 15 residues. The trim removed 4 bases at V and 5 bases at J, leaving 7 bases unmatched. Germline values: CDR1 SGHRS, CDR2 YFSETQ. The CDR3 DNA reads as TGCGCCAGCAGCGCGGGACAGGGGGAGAAGACTGAAGCTTTCTTT. It yields the protein CASSAGQGEKTEAFF.

V and J are TRBV4-1 and TRBJ2-1; D perhaps matches TRBD1 (6 bases). The CDR3 sequence is 14 residues long. The V gene's germline CDR1 is MGHRA and CDR2 YSYEKL. V was shortened by 5 bases and J by 4 bases, with 12 bases between the two germline ends. The CDR3 protein is CASSTLTGYNEQFF. The DNA of the CDR3 is TGCGCCAGCAGCACCCTGACAGGATACAATGAGCAGTTCTTC.

The J gene is TRBJ1-5, the V gene TRBV5-1; D possibly corresponds to TRBD1 (6 bases). From germline, CDR1 is SGHRS and CDR2 YFSETQ. This CDR3 is built from 14 residues. Trimming removed 0 bases at V and 6 bases at J, with 10 bases between. The DNA of the CDR3 is TGCGCCAGCAGCTTGGTTGGGGGGGCTCAGCCCCAGCATTTT. Protein sequence: CASSLVGGAQPQHF.